This TCR beta chain was sequenced during a study of blood T cell repertoires in COVID-19. Study context: Donors in the United States, Italy and Spain gave samples during acute or convalescent COVID-19.

TCRdb's copy holds only in-frame clones and misses some; the assay was immunoSEQ multiplex PCR. Of around 97,000 clones in the sample, over 75% are singletons; the top ten hold roughly 13%. V trimming: 7 bases; J trimming: 0 bases; junction bases outside the gene matches: 5. Germline assignment: CDR1 LNHDA and CDR2 SQIVND (reference sequence). The CDR3 runs to 14 residues. Specimen: peripheral blood. The chain links TRBV19 to TRBJ2-7; 8 positions match TRBD1. This sequence originates from a human donor in a cohort sampled during active or convalescent COVID-19. CDR3 DNA sequence: TGTGCCAGTAAAAGGGACAGGAGCTCCTACGAGCAGTACTTC. Encoded protein: CASKRDRSSYEQYF.